These 31 T cell receptor beta chains were all obtained from the same sample, sequenced in a study of cytomegalovirus exposure and HLA in healthy donors. Both 60 Vbeta primers and 13 Jbeta primers went into the PCR. Profiled with immunoSEQ multiplex PCR; TCRdb holds only in-frame clones, not every one. This table holds roughly 90,000 clones, approximately 80% found once. Input material: PBMCs. These receptors originate from a man younger than 35 in good health and CMV-seronegative.

This chain uses TRBV6-5 with TRBJ1-2, with a weak D call TRBD1 (6 bases). The CDR3 length is 13 residues. The germline CDR1 and CDR2 sequences are MNHEY and SVGAGI. Trimming took off 3 bases at V and 6 bases at J, with 11 bases between the two ends. In DNA form, the CDR3 reads TGTGCCAGCAGTTATACGCAGGGGAATGGCTACACCTTC. Residues: CASSYTQGNGYTF.

In this sample, this clone turned up a few times. The chain has TRBV6-5 and TRBJ2-7, with D possibly TRBD2 on 5 matching bases. Germline V lookup: CDR1 MNHEY, CDR2 SVGAGI. The CDR3 runs 15 residues. The V end lost 10 bases, the J end lost 1 base, and 20 bases lay between the germline ends. CDR3 protein: CATPSLRRDSYEQYF. The CDR3 region has the DNA TGTGCCACCCCCTCCCTTCGACGGGATTCCTACGAGCAGTACTTC.

The genes are TRBV13 and TRBJ2-3; 8 bases align to TRBD1. This CDR3 is 15 amino acids long. Germline trimming cut 1 base from V and 3 bases from J; bases unmatched to any gene: 3. Looked up from germline, CDR1 is PRHDT and CDR2 is FYEKMQ (reference sequence). In DNA form, the CDR3 reads TGTGCCAGCAGCTTAGTGCAGGGGGCTACAGATACGCAGTATTTT. It encodes CASSLVQGATDTQYF. Combining the CDR3 with reference TRBV13 and TRBJ2-3 gives the whole variable domain AAGVIQSPRHLIKEKRETATLKCYPIPRHDTVYWYQQGPGQDPQFLISFYEKMQSDKGSIPDRFSAQQFSDYHSELNMSSLELGDSALYFCASSLVQGATDTQYFGPGTRLTVL.

This clone was seen more than once but under ten times. V is TRBV1 and J is TRBJ2-2; the table gives TRBD1 as D, unverified against the DNA. TRBV1 is given as a pseudogene. The CDR3 extends over 16 amino acids. The CDR3 region has the DNA TGCACCAGCAGCTCTAGGACAGGCTGTTACTCCGGGGAGCTGTTTTTT. This translates into CTSSSRTGCYSGELFF.

This clone came up a few times. The chain carries TRBV6-1 and TRBJ1-2; D is unresolved. Germline V CDR1 and CDR2: MNHNS, SASEGT. Trimming cost V 2 bases and J 3 bases, with 4 bases left between them. The CDR3 runs to 12 residues. Here the CDR3 DNA reads TGTGCCAGCAGTGAACAGGACTATGGCTACACCTTC. As protein: CASSEQDYGYTF.

The chain links TRBV29-1 to TRBJ2-1; a possible D gene is TRBD2 (5 bases). The germline CDR1 and CDR2 sequences are SQVTM and ANQGSEA. The CDR3 is 13 residues long. The V and J ends lost 5 bases and 3 bases respectively, with 11 bases between them. CDR3 coding DNA: TGCAGCGTTAACCGGGATAACTACAATGAGCAGTTCTTC. Its protein product is CSVNRDNYNEQFF.

Only one count was recorded for this clone. Different DNA sequences within this sample yield the same CDR3. The genes are TRBV5-1 and TRBJ1-6; D gene ambiguous. The CDR3 contains 15 residues. In germline, CDR1 is SGHRS, CDR2 YFSETQ. The V gene lost 0 bases and the J gene lost 6 bases, with 10 bases spanning the gap. Here the CDR3 DNA reads TGCGCCAGCAGCTTGGGGCAGCGAACTAATTCACCCCTCCACTTT. Translating gives CASSLGQRTNSPLHF.

The V gene is TRBV2, the J gene TRBJ2-3, with 10 bases that match TRBD2. Trimming at V came to 3 bases and at J to 5 bases, leaving 5 bases not matched to a gene. Germline CDR1 SNHLY, CDR2 FYNNEI. The CDR3 covers 15 residues. The CDR3 is CASSDVQRGGDTQYF. The CDR3 DNA follows: TGTGCCAGCAGTGATGTCCAGCGGGGGGGAGATACGCAGTATTTT.

This CDR3 is CASSPGGTEAFF. The DNA for the CDR3 is TGTGCCAGCAGCCCGGGGGGAACTGAAGCTTTCTTT. The chain couples TRBV4-2 to TRBJ1-1; a possible D gene is TRBD1 (5 bases). V lost 4 bases and J lost 5, with 8 bases in between. From germline, CDR1 is LGHNA and CDR2 YNFKEQ. The CDR3 loop spans 12 amino acids.

This chain uses TRBV4-2 with TRBJ1-1, with 11 nucleotides matching TRBD1. Germline assignment: CDR1 LGHNA and CDR2 YNFKEQ. The CDR3 length is 16 residues. With V trimmed by 0 bases and J by 4 bases, 4 bases remained unmatched. In DNA, the CDR3 is TGTGCCAGCAGCCAAGATCCCGGGACAGGGGGCACTGAAGCTTTCTTT. It encodes CASSQDPGTGGTEAFF.

The chain recombines TRBV9 with TRBJ2-1; perhaps TRBD2 as D (5 bases). This CDR3 spans 16 amino acids. The germline CDR1 and CDR2 sequences are SGDLS and YYNGEE. V was clipped by 4 bases and J by 2 bases, with 16 bases between them. The CDR3 DNA reads as TGTGCCAGCAGCCCTACATCAGCGCGGGCCTACAATGAGCAGTTCTTC. Residues: CASSPTSARAYNEQFF.

The chain combines TRBV5-1 with TRBJ2-2; weak D call: TRBD2 (6 bases). The CDR3 extends over 15 amino acids. CDR1 is SGHRS and CDR2 is YFSETQ in the germline V gene. Between the trimmed V and J ends, which lost 2 bases and 4 bases, there was a span of 12 bases. CDR3: CASSFSAGFTGELFF. CDR3 in DNA: TGCGCCAGCAGCTTTTCAGCGGGTTTCACCGGGGAGCTGTTTTTT.

This clone was detected only a few times. This chain uses TRBV7-9 with TRBJ2-5, with 12 bases that match TRBD2. V lost 5 bases, J lost 4 bases, and 8 bases stayed unmatched. This CDR3 has 16 residues. CDR1 and CDR2 (germline): SEHNR, FQNEAQ (reference sequence). The CDR3 DNA sequence: TGTGCCAGCAGCCCCTCTAGCGGGGGGGCTTTAGAGACCCAGTACTTC. Its protein product is CASSPSSGGALETQYF.

This chain uses TRBV9 with TRBJ2-1; D is undetermined. Germline V gives CDR1 SGDLS, CDR2 YYNGEE. V was shortened by 4 bases and J by 6 bases, with 14 bases between the two germline ends. The CDR3 spans 14 residues. The CDR3 loop reads CASSSPVEFNEQFF. The CDR3 DNA reads as TGTGCCAGCAGCTCCCCCGTTGAGTTCAATGAGCAGTTCTTC.

V usage is TRBV7-2 and J usage is TRBJ1-2; TRBD1 aligns across 7 bases. The trim removed 1 base at V and 0 bases at J, leaving 5 bases unmatched. The CDR3 is 16 amino acids. CDR1 and CDR2 (germline): SGHTA, FQGNSA. CDR3 region: CASSLEGAGSNYGYTF. CDR3 DNA sequence: TGTGCCAGCAGCTTAGAGGGGGCGGGATCTAACTATGGCTACACCTTC.

V is TRBV15 and J is TRBJ2-6, with D possibly being TRBD1 (6 bases). This CDR3 has 18 residues. From germline, CDR1 is LNHNV and CDR2 YYDKDF (reference sequence). With 0 bases removed from V and 0 bases from J, the gap between germline ends came to 12 bases. The CDR3, as DNA: TGTGCCACCAGCAGAGATGCAGGGGCGGTCTCTGGGGCCAACGTCCTGACTTTC. Residues: CATSRDAGAVSGANVLTF. Filled out from reference TRBV15 and TRBJ2-6, the complete variable domain reads DAMVIQNPRYQVTQFGKPVTLSCSQTLNHNVMYWYQQKSSQAPKLLFHYYDKDFNNEADTPDNFQSRRPNTSFCFLDIRSPGLGDTAMYLCATSRDAGAVSGANVLTFGAGSRLTVL.

The V call is TRBV7-2, the J call TRBJ1-4, with a tentative D call TRBD1 (5 bases). V lost 1 base, J lost 7 bases, and 13 bases lay in between. The CDR3 runs 15 residues. Germline CDR1 reads SGHTA; CDR2 reads FQGNSA. The CDR3 DNA reads as TGTGCCAGCAGCTTAGAGGGCAGGGTTTTTGAAAAACTGTTTTTT. Its protein product is CASSLEGRVFEKLFF.

The chain recombines TRBV30 with TRBJ2-3; the D gene is possibly TRBD1 (5 bases). Trimming took 7 bases from V and 3 from J, leaving 14 bases between them. Germline CDR1 and CDR2: GTSNPN and SVGIG (reference sequence). This CDR3 is built from 13 residues. This CDR3 reads CASRGAGTDTQYF. CDR3 coding DNA: TGTGCCTCGAGAGGCGCAGGGACAGATACGCAGTATTTT.

J is TRBJ2-5 and V is TRBV19; 8 bases fit TRBD2. The J call may be mistaken, given a closer DNA end match to TRBJ2-7. Germline lookup yields CDR1 LNHDA and CDR2 SQIVND (reference sequence). This CDR3 spans 15 amino acids. In DNA, the CDR3 is TGTGCCAGTAGCGGGAGGGGCATAAAGCAGAACGAGCAGTACTTC. Protein: CASSGRGIKQNEQYF.

The chain links TRBV19 to TRBJ1-5; a weak D match, TRBD1 (6 bases). The CDR3 totals 17 residues. Germline V gene sequence: CDR1 LNHDA, CDR2 SQIVND (reference sequence). With 3 bases removed from V and 0 bases from J, the gap between germline ends came to 15 bases. The CDR3 region is CASSILEVGGSNQPQHF. The CDR3 DNA follows: TGTGCCAGTAGTATTCTGGAGGTAGGGGGTAGCAATCAGCCCCAGCATTTT.

CDR3 loop: CASSQDRGTYGYTF. CDR3 in DNA: TGTGCCAGCAGCCAAGATAGGGGTACCTATGGCTACACCTTC. The V and J genes are TRBV14 and TRBJ1-2; tentatively, D is TRBD1 (5 bases). The germline CDR1 and CDR2 sequences are SGHDN and FVKESK. The CDR3 runs to 14 residues. Trimming stripped 0 bases from V and 4 bases from J, with 9 bases between.

About this clone itself: The sample holds other DNA sequences that translate to the same CDR3. The rearrangement links TRBV5-1 to TRBJ1-5; 7 bases map to TRBD1. The germline CDR1 and CDR2 sequences are SGHRS and YFSETQ. J was trimmed by 2 bases and V by 3 bases; bases with no gene match: 2. This CDR3 has 14 residues. This chain's CDR3 is CASSSGQGNQPQHF. The CDR3 bases are TGCGCCAGCAGCTCCGGACAGGGCAATCAGCCCCAGCATTTT.

The V gene is TRBV6-1, the J gene TRBJ2-7; possibly TRBD1 for D (5 bases). Germline V gene sequence: CDR1 MNHNS, CDR2 SASEGT. Trimming stripped 7 bases from V and 2 bases from J, with 9 bases between. The CDR3 contains 12 residues. CDR3: CASKGAPYEQYF. CDR3 nucleotide sequence: TGTGCCAGCAAAGGGGCCCCCTACGAGCAGTACTTC.

The V and J genes are TRBV9 and TRBJ2-1; 8 nucleotides match TRBD2. The CDR3 is 15 amino acids. V was clipped by 1 base and J by 8 bases; unmatched bases: 8. Germline CDR1 reads SGDLS; CDR2 reads YYNGEE. CDR3 sequence reads: CASSVFFGGAYEQFF. CDR3 bases: TGTGCCAGCAGCGTATTCTTCGGGGGGGCGTATGAGCAGTTCTTC. The full variable domain, in which reference TRBV9 and TRBJ2-1 provide the parts outside the CDR3, is DSGVTQTPKHLITATGQRVTLRCSPRSGDLSVYWYQQSLDQGLQFLIQYYNGEERAKGNILERFSAQQFPDLHSELNLSSLELGDSALYFCASSVFFGGAYEQFFGPGTRLTVL.

This clone appeared a few times. The chain has TRBV5-1 and TRBJ1-1, with D perhaps TRBD1 (6 bases). Germline V gives CDR1 SGHRS, CDR2 YFSETQ. Trimming removed 4 bases at V and 4 bases at J, with 14 bases between. The CDR3 spans 14 residues. The CDR3, as DNA: TGCGCCAGCAGCCGAGGGACATCGAGCACTGAAGCTTTCTTT. Protein: CASSRGTSSTEAFF. Complete variable domain (other parts from reference TRBV5-1 and TRBJ1-1): KAGVTQTPRYLIKTRGQQVTLSCSPISGHRSVSWYQQTPGQGLQFLFEYFSETQRNKGNFPGRFSGRQFSNSRSEMNVSTLELGDSALYLCASSRGTSSTEAFFGQGTRLTVV.

The genes are TRBV4-2 and TRBJ2-3; D is possibly TRBD2 (6 bases). Germline CDR1 LGHNA, CDR2 YNFKEQ. The CDR3 is 16 amino acids. V lost 0 bases to trimming and J lost 3 bases, with 13 bases between them. The CDR3 DNA sequence: TGTGCCAGCAGCCAAGAAGCGGGTAGGGGAACAGATACGCAGTATTTT. Protein sequence: CASSQEAGRGTDTQYF.

Worth noting for this clone: This specimen includes other DNA sequences encoding the same CDR3. This rearrangement joins TRBV6-6 to TRBJ2-7; D remains ambiguous. The CDR3 length is 12 residues. The germline gives CDR1 MNHNY, CDR2 SVGAGI (reference sequence). V was clipped by 6 bases and J by 3 bases, with 9 bases between them. CDR3 sequence (DNA): TGTGCCAGCAGAACGGGTGGCTACGAGCAGTACTTC. Translated, it gives CASRTGGYEQYF.

This chain connects TRBV5-1 to TRBJ2-3, with TRBD2 matching 8 bases. CDR1 and CDR2 (germline): SGHRS, YFSETQ. The CDR3 is 16 residues long. With 2 bases clipped from V and 6 bases from J, the junction kept 11 bases outside the gene matches. The CDR3 DNA reads as TGCGCCAGCAGCTTCCAACATAGCGGGGCGGGGGATACGCAGTATTTT. Translated: CASSFQHSGAGDTQYF.

This chain uses TRBV19 with TRBJ2-3; 10 positions match TRBD2. The CDR3 has 18 amino acids. V was clipped by 1 base and J by 2 bases; unmatched bases: 9. Per the germline V gene, CDR1 is LNHDA and CDR2 is SQIVND (reference sequence). CDR3 sequence (DNA): TGTGCCAGTAGTATAGCTAGCGGGGGACTCCCAACCACAGATACGCAGTATTTT. It codes for CASSIASGGLPTTDTQYF.

The chain recombines TRBV6-1 with TRBJ1-6; TRBD1 agrees at 7 bases. The CDR3 consists of 16 residues. The germline V gene has CDR1 MNHNS and CDR2 SASEGT. The V segment lost 0 bases and the J segment 13 bases; nucleotides outside the gene matches: 12. CDR3 region: CASSEAGGQGEWPLHF. The CDR3 nucleotides are TGTGCCAGCAGTGAAGCCGGCGGGCAGGGGGAATGGCCCCTCCACTTT.

This clone has more than one count but fewer than ten. V usage is TRBV6-5 and J usage is TRBJ2-5; 9 bases fit TRBD2. Germline CDR1 reads MNHEY; CDR2 reads SVGAGI. The CDR3 is 15 amino acids. V lost 4 bases and J lost 2; bases outside the gene matches: 5. The CDR3 sequence is CASSLRLAGQETQYF. The CDR3 nucleotides are TGTGCCAGCAGTTTAAGGCTAGCGGGACAAGAGACCCAGTACTTC.